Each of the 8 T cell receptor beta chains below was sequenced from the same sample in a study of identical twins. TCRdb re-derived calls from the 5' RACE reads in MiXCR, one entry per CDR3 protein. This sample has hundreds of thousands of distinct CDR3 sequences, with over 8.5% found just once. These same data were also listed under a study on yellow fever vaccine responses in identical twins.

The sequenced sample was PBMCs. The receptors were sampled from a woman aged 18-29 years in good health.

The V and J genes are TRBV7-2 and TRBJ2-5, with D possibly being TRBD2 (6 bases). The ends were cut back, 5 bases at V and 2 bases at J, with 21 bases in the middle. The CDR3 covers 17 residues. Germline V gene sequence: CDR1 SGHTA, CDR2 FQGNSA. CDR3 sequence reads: CASSPVRAGLFQETQYF. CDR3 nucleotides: TGTGCCAGCAGCCCCGTTAGAGCGGGCTTGTTTCAAGAGACCCAGTACTTC.

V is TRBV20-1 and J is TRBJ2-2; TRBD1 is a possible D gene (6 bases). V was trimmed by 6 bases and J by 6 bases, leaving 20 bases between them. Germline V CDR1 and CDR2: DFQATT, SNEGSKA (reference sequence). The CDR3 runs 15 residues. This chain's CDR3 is CSATTGDKSSGELFF. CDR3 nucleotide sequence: TGCAGTGCAACGACCGGGGACAAAAGCTCCGGGGAGCTGTTTTTT.

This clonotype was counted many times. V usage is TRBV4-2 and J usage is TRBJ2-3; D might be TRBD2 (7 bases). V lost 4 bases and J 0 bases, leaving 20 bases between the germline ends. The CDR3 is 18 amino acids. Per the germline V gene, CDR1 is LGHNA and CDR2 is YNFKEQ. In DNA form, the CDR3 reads TGTGCCAGCAGCCCGTCTACTGGCGGGGGCCGTAGCACAGATACGCAGTATTTT. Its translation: CASSPSTGGGRSTDTQYF.

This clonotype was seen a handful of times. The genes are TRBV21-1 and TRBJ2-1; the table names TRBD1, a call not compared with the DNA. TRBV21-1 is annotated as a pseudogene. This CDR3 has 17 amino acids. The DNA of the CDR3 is TGTGCCAGCAGCAAAGCGCCCGGGTCCCTCTCCTACAATGAGCAGTTCTTC. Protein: CASSKAPGSLSYNEQFF.

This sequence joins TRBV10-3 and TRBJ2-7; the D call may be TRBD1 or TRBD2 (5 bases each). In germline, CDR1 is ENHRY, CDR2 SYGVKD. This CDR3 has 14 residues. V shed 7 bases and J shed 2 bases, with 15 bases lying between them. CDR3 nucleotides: TGTGCCATCACACCCGGGGCGGCCACCTACGAGCAGTACTTC. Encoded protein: CAITPGAATYEQYF.

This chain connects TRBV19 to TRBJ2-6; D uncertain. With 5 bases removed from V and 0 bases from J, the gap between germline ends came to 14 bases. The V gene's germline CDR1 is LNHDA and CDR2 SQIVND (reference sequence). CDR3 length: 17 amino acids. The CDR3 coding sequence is TGTGCCAGTAGTGCCCTAGGAGTGAACTCTGGGGCCAACGTCCTGACTTTC. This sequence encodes CASSALGVNSGANVLTF.

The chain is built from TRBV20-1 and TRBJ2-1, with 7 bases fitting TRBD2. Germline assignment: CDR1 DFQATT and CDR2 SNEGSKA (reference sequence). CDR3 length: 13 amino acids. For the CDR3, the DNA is TGCAGCGAGACCGGGACTATCAACAATGAGCAGTTCTTC. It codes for CSETGTINNEQFF.

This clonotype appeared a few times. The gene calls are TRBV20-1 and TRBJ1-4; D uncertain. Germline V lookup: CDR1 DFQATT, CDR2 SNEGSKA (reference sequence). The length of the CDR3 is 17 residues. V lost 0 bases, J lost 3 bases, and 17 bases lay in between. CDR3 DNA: TGCAGTGCTAGAGACTTTTTACGGGGAGTAGCTAATGAAAAACTGTTTTTT. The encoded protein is CSARDFLRGVANEKLFF.